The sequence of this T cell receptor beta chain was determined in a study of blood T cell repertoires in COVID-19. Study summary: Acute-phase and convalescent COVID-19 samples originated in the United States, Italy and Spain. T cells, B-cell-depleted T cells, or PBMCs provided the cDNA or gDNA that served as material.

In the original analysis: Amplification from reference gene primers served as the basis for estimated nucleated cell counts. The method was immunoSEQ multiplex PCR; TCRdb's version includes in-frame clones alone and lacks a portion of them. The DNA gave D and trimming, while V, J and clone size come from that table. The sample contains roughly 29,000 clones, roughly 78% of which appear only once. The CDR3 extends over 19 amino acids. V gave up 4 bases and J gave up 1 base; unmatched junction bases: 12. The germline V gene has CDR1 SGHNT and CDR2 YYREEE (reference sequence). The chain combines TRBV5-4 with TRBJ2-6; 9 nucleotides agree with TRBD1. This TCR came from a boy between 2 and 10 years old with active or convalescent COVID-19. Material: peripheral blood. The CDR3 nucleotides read TGTGCCAGCAGCAGAAACCCGACAGGGGGTCCTTCTGGGGCCAACGTCCTGACTTTC. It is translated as CASSRNPTGGPSGANVLTF.